What follows is one TCR beta chain and its context. Using immunoSEQ multiplex PCR, the repertoire was profiled, and TCRdb retains in-frame clones only, with some absent. Here the sample spans 150,000 to 200,000 clones, over 75% being singletons. The data stem from a study of cytotoxic CD8 clonotypes in ibrutinib-treated CLL. The sequence derives from a human donor with chronic lymphocytic leukemia. This specimen was PBMCs, taken at disease progression, from a patient treated with ibrutinib.

DNA for the CDR3: TGTGCCAGCAGTGAAGGGGCTTCCGGGGTAGACGAGCAGTACTTC. It specifies CASSEGASGVDEQYF. The gene calls are TRBV6-1 and TRBJ2-7; D may be TRBD2 (5 bases). The germline gives CDR1 MNHNS, CDR2 SASEGT. The V end lost 1 base, the J end lost 5 bases, and 15 bases lay between the germline ends. This CDR3 has 15 amino acids.